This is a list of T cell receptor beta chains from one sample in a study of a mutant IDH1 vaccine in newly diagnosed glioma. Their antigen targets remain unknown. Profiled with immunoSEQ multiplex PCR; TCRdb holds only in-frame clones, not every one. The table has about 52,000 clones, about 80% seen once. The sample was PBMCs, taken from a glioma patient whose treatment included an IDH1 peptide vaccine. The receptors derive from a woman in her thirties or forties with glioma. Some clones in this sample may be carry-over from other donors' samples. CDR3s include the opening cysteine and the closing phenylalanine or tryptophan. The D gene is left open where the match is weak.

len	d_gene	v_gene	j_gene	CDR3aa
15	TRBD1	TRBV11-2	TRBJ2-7	CASSPYRTGAYEQYF
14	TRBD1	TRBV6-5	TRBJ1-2	CASRVTDRDAGYTF
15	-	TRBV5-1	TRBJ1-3	CASSWDGSPENTIYF
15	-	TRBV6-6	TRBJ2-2	CASSYSGENTGELFF
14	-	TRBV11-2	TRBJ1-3	CASSVDSPGNTIYF
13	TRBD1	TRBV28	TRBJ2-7	CASSKDRAYEQYF
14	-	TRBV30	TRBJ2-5	CAWRNAQGAETQYF
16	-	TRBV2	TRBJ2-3	CASYSPSGRYTDTQYF
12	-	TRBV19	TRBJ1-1	CASLLGPTEAFF
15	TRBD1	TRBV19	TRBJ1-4	CASSRGTGVKEKLFF
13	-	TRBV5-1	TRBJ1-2	CASSLAGQLGYTF
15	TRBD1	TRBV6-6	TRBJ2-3	CASSQPQGAADTQYF
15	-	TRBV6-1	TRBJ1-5	CASSEKRAEDQPQHF
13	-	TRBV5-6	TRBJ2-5	CASRSLGGETQYF
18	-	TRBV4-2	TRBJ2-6	CASSRSSTGISGANVLTF
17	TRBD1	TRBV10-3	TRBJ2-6	CAISPGTGLNGANVLTF